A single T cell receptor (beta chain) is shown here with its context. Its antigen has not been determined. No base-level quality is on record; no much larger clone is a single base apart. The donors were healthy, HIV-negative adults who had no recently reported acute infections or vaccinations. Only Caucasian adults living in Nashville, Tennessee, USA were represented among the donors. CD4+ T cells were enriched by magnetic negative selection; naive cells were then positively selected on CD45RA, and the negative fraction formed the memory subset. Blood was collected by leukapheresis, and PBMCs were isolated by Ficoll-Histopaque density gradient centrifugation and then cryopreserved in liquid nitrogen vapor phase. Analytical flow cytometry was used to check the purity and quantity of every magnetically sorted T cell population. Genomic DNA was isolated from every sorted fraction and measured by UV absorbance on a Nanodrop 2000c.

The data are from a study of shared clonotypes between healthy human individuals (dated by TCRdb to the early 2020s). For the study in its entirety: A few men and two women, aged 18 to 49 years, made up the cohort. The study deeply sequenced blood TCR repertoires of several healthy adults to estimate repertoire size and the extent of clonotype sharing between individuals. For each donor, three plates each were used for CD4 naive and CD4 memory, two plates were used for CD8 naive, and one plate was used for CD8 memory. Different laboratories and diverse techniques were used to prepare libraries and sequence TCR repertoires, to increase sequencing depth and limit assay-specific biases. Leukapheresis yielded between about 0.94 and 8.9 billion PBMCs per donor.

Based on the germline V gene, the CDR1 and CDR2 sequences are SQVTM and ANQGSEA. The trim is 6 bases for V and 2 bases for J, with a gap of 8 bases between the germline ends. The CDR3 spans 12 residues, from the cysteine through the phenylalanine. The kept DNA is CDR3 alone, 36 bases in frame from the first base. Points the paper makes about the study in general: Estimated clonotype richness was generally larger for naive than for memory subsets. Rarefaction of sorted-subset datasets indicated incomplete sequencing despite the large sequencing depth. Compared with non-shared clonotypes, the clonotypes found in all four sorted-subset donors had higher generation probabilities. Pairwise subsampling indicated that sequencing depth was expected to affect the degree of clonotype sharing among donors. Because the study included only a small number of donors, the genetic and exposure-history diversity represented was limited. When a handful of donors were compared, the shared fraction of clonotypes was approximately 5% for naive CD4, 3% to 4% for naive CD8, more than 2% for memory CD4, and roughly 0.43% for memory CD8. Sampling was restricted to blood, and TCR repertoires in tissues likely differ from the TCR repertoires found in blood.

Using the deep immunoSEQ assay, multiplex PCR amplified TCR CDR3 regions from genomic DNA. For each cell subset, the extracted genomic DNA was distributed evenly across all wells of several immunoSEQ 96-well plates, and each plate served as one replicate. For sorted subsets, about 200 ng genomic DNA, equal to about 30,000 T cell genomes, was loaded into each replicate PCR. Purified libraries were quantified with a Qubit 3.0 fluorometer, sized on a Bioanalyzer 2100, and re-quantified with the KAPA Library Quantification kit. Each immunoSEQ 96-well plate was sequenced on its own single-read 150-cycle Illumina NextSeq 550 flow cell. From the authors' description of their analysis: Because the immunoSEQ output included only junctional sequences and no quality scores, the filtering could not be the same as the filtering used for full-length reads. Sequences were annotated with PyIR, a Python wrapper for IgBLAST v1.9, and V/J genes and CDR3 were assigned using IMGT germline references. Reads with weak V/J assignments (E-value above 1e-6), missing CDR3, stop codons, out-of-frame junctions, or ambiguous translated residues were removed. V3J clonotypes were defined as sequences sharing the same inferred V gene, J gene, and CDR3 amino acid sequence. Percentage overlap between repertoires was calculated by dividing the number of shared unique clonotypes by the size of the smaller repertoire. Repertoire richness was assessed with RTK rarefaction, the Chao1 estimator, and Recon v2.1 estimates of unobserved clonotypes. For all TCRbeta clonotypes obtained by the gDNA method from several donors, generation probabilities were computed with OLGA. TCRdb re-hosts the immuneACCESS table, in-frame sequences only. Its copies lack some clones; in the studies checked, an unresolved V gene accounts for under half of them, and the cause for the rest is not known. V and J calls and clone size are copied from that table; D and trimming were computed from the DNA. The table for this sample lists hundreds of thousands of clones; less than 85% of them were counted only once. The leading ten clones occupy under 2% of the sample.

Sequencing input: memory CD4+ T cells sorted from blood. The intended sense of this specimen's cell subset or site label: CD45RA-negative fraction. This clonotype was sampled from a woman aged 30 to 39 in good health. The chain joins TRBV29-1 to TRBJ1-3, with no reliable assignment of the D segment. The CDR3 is CSVRNTGNTIYF. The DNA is TGCAGCGTGAGGAACACTGGAAACACCATATATTTT. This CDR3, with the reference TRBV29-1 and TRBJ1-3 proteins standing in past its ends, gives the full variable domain SAVISQKPSRDICQRGTSLTIQCQVDSQVTMMFWYRQQPGQSLTLIATANQGSEATYESGFVIDKFPISRPNLTFSTLTVSNMSPEDSSIYLCSVRNTGNTIYFGEGSWLTVV.